The 21 T cell receptor beta chains in this list originate from one sample, sequenced in a study of CD8 T cells in Susac syndrome. When the RNA was reverse transcribed, random hexamers were used with an input of roughly 0.5 to 1 ug. TCRdb re-analysed the immunoSEQ multiplex PCR reads in MiXCR, keeping a single row per CDR3 protein. This table holds some 180,000 distinct CDR3 sequences, 91% found once. Sequencing was done on a sample of CD4+ T cells from PBMCs. The receptors stem from a human donor with Susac syndrome.

The V and J genes are TRBV2 and TRBJ2-1; 14 bases fit TRBD2. The CDR3 covers 17 residues. The germline V gene has CDR1 SNHLY and CDR2 FYNNEI. V lost 2 bases to trimming and J lost 7 bases; unmatched junction nucleotides: 7. The CDR3 DNA follows: TGTGCCAGCAGTGAACCCCTAAGGACTAGCGGGGGGAATGAGCAGTTCTTC. Translating it yields CASSEPLRTSGGNEQFF.

This clonotype was counted only a few times. V is TRBV5-5 and J is TRBJ2-2; no firm D call. The length of the CDR3 is 14 residues. Germline V CDR1 and CDR2: SGHKS, YYEKEE (reference sequence). Trimming left V 1 base short and J 3 bases short, with 7 bases between. The CDR3 region has the DNA TGTGCCAGCAGCTTGAACCGGGACACCGGGGAGCTGTTTTTT. Its translation is CASSLNRDTGELFF.

The chain has TRBV29-1 and TRBJ2-5, with TRBD1 identical over 9 bases. The trim removed 2 bases at V and 7 bases at J, leaving 2 bases unmatched. The CDR3 sequence is 12 residues long. Germline V gene sequence: CDR1 SQVTM, CDR2 ANQGSEA. The CDR3: CSVEKQGATQYF. The CDR3 DNA is TGCAGCGTTGAAAAACAGGGGGCGACCCAGTACTTC.

V is TRBV28 and J is TRBJ1-5; unclear D gene. Trimming took 10 bases from V and 0 from J, leaving 10 bases between them. The CDR3 has 13 residues. Germline CDR1 MDHEN, CDR2 SYDVKM. CDR3 in amino acids: CATRASSNQPQHF. The CDR3 coding sequence is TGTGCCACCCGAGCATCTAGCAATCAGCCCCAGCATTTT.

The chain has TRBV5-1 and TRBJ2-5, with TRBD2 matching 12 bases. Losses at the gene ends were 4 bases for V and 5 bases for J; bases not matched to a gene: 9. The CDR3 has 16 amino acids. The germline V gene encodes CDR1 SGHRS and CDR2 YFSETQ. The CDR3 sequence is CASSHNLAGGPETQYF. Written as DNA, the CDR3 is TGCGCCAGCAGCCACAATCTAGCGGGAGGGCCGGAGACCCAGTACTTC.

The chain couples TRBV11-3 to TRBJ2-2; 7 bases are a match to TRBD1. Germline CDR1 and CDR2: SGHNT and YENEEA. The CDR3 runs to 15 residues. The trim removed 1 base at V and 3 bases at J, leaving 2 bases unmatched. As DNA, the CDR3 is TGTGCCAGCAGCTTAGGAACAGGGGACACCGGGGAGCTGTTTTTT. It encodes CASSLGTGDTGELFF.

This clonotype was seen a single time. This chain uses TRBV2 with TRBJ2-5; 11 bases align to TRBD1. From germline, CDR1 is SNHLY and CDR2 FYNNEI. J lost 5 bases, V lost 2 bases, and 10 bases had no gene match. The CDR3 is 17 amino acids. The CDR3 is CASSEKGGTGGSETQYF. CDR3 sequence (DNA): TGTGCCAGCAGTGAAAAAGGCGGGACAGGGGGGTCGGAGACCCAGTACTTC.

The rearrangement joins TRBV19 to TRBJ2-5; 7 bases agree with TRBD1. The germline V gene encodes CDR1 LNHDA and CDR2 SQIVND (reference sequence). The CDR3 covers 15 residues. V lost 8 bases to trimming and J lost 4 bases; unmatched junction nucleotides: 13. The CDR3 reads CASGDPTGIRETQYF. CDR3 coding DNA: TGTGCCAGTGGGGACCCGACAGGGATTCGAGAGACCCAGTACTTC. Combining the CDR3 with reference TRBV19 and TRBJ2-5 gives the whole variable domain DGGITQSPKYLFRKEGQNVTLSCEQNLNHDAMYWYRQDPGQGLRLIYYSQIVNDFQKGDIAEGYSVSREKKESFPLTVTSAQKNPTAFYLCASGDPTGIRETQYFGPGTRLLVL.

The V call is TRBV29-1, the J call TRBJ1-2, with no clear D. There are 11 residues in the CDR3. V lost 4 bases to trimming and J lost 3 bases, with 6 bases between them. CDR1 and CDR2 (germline): SQVTM, ANQGSEA. CDR3 in amino acids: CSVGQDYGYTF. The CDR3 DNA sequence: TGCAGCGTTGGGCAGGACTATGGCTACACCTTC.

The chain employs TRBV20-1 and TRBJ2-3; D remains unclear. The CDR3 has 11 amino acids. Germline V gene data show CDR1 as DFQATT and CDR2 as SNEGSKA (reference sequence). Trimming pared 4 bases from V and 6 bases from J, leaving 8 bases between. The CDR3 DNA is TGCAGTGCTACTAGGTTGGATACGCAGTATTTT. This sequence encodes CSATRLDTQYF.

This chain joins TRBV6-5 and TRBJ2-3; the match to TRBD2 covers 7 bases. V was clipped by 0 bases and J by 2 bases; unmatched bases: 5. Germline assignment: CDR1 MNHEY and CDR2 SVGAGI. The CDR3 has 16 residues. CDR3 in DNA: TGTGCCAGCAGTTACTCGGCAGCGGGGTTCACAGATACGCAGTATTTT. This encodes CASSYSAAGFTDTQYF.

The CDR3 sequence: CATSDTRDRRYEQFF. The CDR3 DNA reads TGTGCCACCAGTGATACGAGGGACCGTAGGTATGAGCAGTTCTTC. The chain is built from TRBV24-1 and TRBJ2-1; perhaps D is TRBD1 or TRBD2 (5 bases each). CDR3 length: 15 amino acids. V was pared by 3 bases and J by 8 bases, with 16 bases between. Germline values: CDR1 KGHDR, CDR2 SFDVKD.

CDR3 nucleotides: TGCAGTGCTAGCATGAGCGGGATCACAGATACGCAGTATTTT. Translating it yields CSASMSGITDTQYF. The rearrangement uses TRBV20-1 and TRBJ2-3; 7 bases are shared with TRBD2. The junction had 5 bases not matched to a gene; V was cut back by 3 bases and J by 2 bases. Germline V gene data show CDR1 as DFQATT and CDR2 as SNEGSKA (reference sequence). This CDR3 has 14 amino acids.

J is TRBJ2-5 and V is TRBV20-1; 11 positions match TRBD2. This CDR3 comprises 15 residues. The ends lost 1 base at V and 2 bases at J; junction bases unmatched: 3. CDR1 and CDR2 from the germline V gene are DFQATT and SNEGSKA (reference sequence). CDR3 nucleotides: TGCAGTGCTAGAGGACTAGCGGGACGACAAGAGACCCAGTACTTC. Translated, it gives CSARGLAGRQETQYF.

The rearrangement uses TRBV12-3 or TRBV12-4 and TRBJ2-5, with 10 bases lining up with TRBD2. Trimming at V came to 2 bases and at J to 4 bases, leaving 4 bases not matched to a gene. The CDR3 consists of 15 residues. CDR3 sequence reads: CASSLIAGGGETQYF. The CDR3 nucleotides are TGTGCCAGCAGTTTAATAGCGGGGGGTGGAGAGACCCAGTACTTC.

V usage is TRBV14 and J usage is TRBJ2-3; 11 nucleotides align to TRBD2. CDR3 length: 17 residues. Germline V gene sequence: CDR1 SGHDN, CDR2 FVKESK. Losses at the gene ends were 0 bases for V and 6 bases for J; bases not matched to a gene: 8. In DNA form, the CDR3 reads TGTGCCAGCAGCCAAGAATATTTAGCGGGGGGGCTGGATACGCAGTATTTT. This gives the protein CASSQEYLAGGLDTQYF. The full variable domain, its missing parts supplied by reference TRBV14 and TRBJ2-3, is EAGVTQFPSHSVIEKGQTVTLRCDPISGHDNLYWYRRVMGKEIKFLLHFVKESKQDESGMPNNRFLAERTGGTYSTLKVQPAELEDSGVYFCASSQEYLAGGLDTQYFGPGTRLTVL.

The chain recombines TRBV19 with TRBJ1-5; D remains unclear. There are 13 residues in the CDR3. Germline loops: CDR1 LNHDA, CDR2 SQIVND (reference sequence). V was trimmed by 1 base and J by 4 bases, leaving 5 bases between them. CDR3 DNA: TGTGCCAGTAGTATAGGGGGTAATCAGCCCCAGCATTTT. This encodes CASSIGGNQPQHF. Complete variable domain (other parts from reference TRBV19 and TRBJ1-5): DGGITQSPKYLFRKEGQNVTLSCEQNLNHDAMYWYRQDPGQGLRLIYYSQIVNDFQKGDIAEGYSVSREKKESFPLTVTSAQKNPTAFYLCASSIGGNQPQHFGDGTRLSIL.

This clonotype was observed a single time. The chain couples TRBV3-1 to TRBJ2-4, with TRBD1 matching 8 bases. Germline CDR1 reads LGHDT; CDR2 reads YNNKEL (reference sequence). CDR3 size: 14 residues. V shed 1 base and J 6 bases; nucleotides not matched to a gene: 2. The CDR3 sequence is CASSQGTGLNIQYF. The DNA for the CDR3 is TGTGCCAGCAGCCAAGGGACAGGGTTAAACATTCAGTACTTC.

This sequence joins TRBV29-1 and TRBJ1-2; the D is unclear. This CDR3 contains 13 residues. Germline CDR1 and CDR2: SQVTM and ANQGSEA. Between the trimmed V and J ends, which lost 4 bases and 3 bases, there was a span of 12 bases. CDR3 residues: CSVGGVGDYGYTF. CDR3 nucleotide sequence: TGCAGCGTTGGGGGAGTTGGGGACTATGGCTACACCTTC.

This chain links TRBV27 with TRBJ2-3; no reliable D call. The CDR3 is made up of 14 amino acids. Germline V CDR1 and CDR2: MNHEY, SMNVEV (reference sequence). Trimming removed 5 bases at V and 0 bases at J, with 9 bases between. The CDR3 protein is CASSGGTSTDTQYF. The CDR3 nucleotides read TGTGCCAGCAGTGGCGGCACTAGCACAGATACGCAGTATTTT.

The rearrangement joins TRBV6-2 or TRBV6-3 to TRBJ2-1; 11 bases are shared with TRBD2. J was trimmed by 7 bases and V by 2 bases; bases with no gene match: 10. The CDR3 consists of 17 residues. Germline V gene sequence: CDR1 MNHEY, CDR2 SVGEGT. CDR3 in DNA: TGTGCCAGCAGTTACCAGTTACTAGCGGGAGTTTGGAATGAGCAGTTCTTC. It specifies CASSYQLLAGVWNEQFF.